The rows below give T cell receptor beta chains drawn from one sample of a study of blood T cell repertoires in COVID-19. The assay was immunoSEQ multiplex PCR, and TCRdb's table has in-frame clones only and misses some. Of 100,000 to 150,000 clones listed, 70% to 80% were seen once; the top ten hold around a third. Material for sequencing was peripheral blood. The receptors shown here come from a man between 40 and 49 years old with active or convalescent COVID-19. Both conserved end residues are part of each CDR3. A D gene is named only where the DNA matches it firmly. Expanded clones get a size class; other rows say once, few or many, or leave the size out.

D	V	J	size	DNA	CDR3
.	TRBV24-1	TRBJ1-6	.	TGTGCCACCAGTGGCATATCGGGTTCACCCCTCCACTTT	CATSGISGSPLHF
.	TRBV5-1	TRBJ2-7	.	TGCGCCAGCAGCTGGAAGGAGGGCTACGAGCAGTACTTC	CASSWKEGYEQYF
.	TRBV6-5	TRBJ1-1	.	TGTGCCAGCAAGCGGACAGATATGAACACTGAAGCTTTCTTT	CASKRTDMNTEAFF
.	TRBV3-1/TRBV3-2	TRBJ2-5	.	TGTGCCAGCAGCCCGCAGTTGGAGGCCCAGTACTTC	CASSPQLEAQYF
.	TRBV30	TRBJ1-2	many	TGTGCCTGGAGTTCCACCACCAGGGTCCTCTTCTATGGCTACACCTTC	CAWSSTTRVLFYGYTF
.	TRBV2	TRBJ2-5	.	TGTGCCAGCAGTGAAAACGGGGTCCAAGAGACCCAGTACTTC	CASSENGVQETQYF
.	TRBV12-3/TRBV12-4	TRBJ2-5	.	TGTGCCAGCGGGGGGGAGACCCAGTACTTC	CASGGETQYF
.	TRBV7-6	TRBJ1-2	.	TGTGCCAGCGGGGAGGGTCAAGGCTACACCTTC	CASGEGQGYTF
.	TRBV24-1	TRBJ2-7	.	TGTGCCACCTCCCCCTCGAGAGATTCGGACGAGCAGTACTTC	CATSPSRDSDEQYF
TRBD1	TRBV30	TRBJ1-3	.	TGTGCCTGGAGTGTAGCCCAGGGGGTCTCTGGAAACACCATATATTTT	CAWSVAQGVSGNTIYF
.	TRBV18	TRBJ1-4	.	TGTGCCAGCTCAGAAGGGGGAAGGACTGAAAAACTGTTTTTT	CASSEGGRTEKLFF
TRBD1	TRBV7-6	TRBJ1-4	.	TGTGCCAGCAGTTCGCTCTTGGACAGGGATGAAAAACTGTTTTTT	CASSSLLDRDEKLFF
TRBD1	TRBV6-5	TRBJ2-1	.	TGTGCCAGCAGTTATGGACAGGGGATTGAGCAGTTCTTC	CASSYGQGIEQFF
TRBD2	TRBV6-1	TRBJ2-7	many	TGTGCCAGCAGTGAAATAGCTAGCGGGAGCTACGAGCAGTACTTC	CASSEIASGSYEQYF
.	TRBV6-1	TRBJ1-6	.	TGTGCCAGCAGTGAAGCACAGATTAATAATTCACCCCTCCACTTT	CASSEAQINNSPLHF
.	TRBV24-1	TRBJ2-5	.	TGTGCCACCAGTGATTCCTCTCAGACCCAGTACTTC	CATSDSSQTQYF
TRBD2	TRBV14	TRBJ2-3	.	TGTGCCAGCAGCAACGGACTAGCGACCACAGATACGCAGTATTTT	CASSNGLATTDTQYF
.	TRBV9	TRBJ2-1	.	TGTGCCAGCAGCGTAATGCCCACCGTGGCGGGATTGAATGAGCAGTTCTTC	CASSVMPTVAGLNEQFF
TRBD1	TRBV11-2	TRBJ2-2	once	TGTGCCAGCAGCCCCACCCCCGGACAGGCGAACACCGGGGAGCTGTTTTTT	CASSPTPGQANTGELFF
.	TRBV27	TRBJ2-3	.	TGTGCCAGCAGTTTCCAGGATACGCAGTATTTT	CASSFQDTQYF
TRBD2	TRBV3-1/TRBV3-2	TRBJ2-5	.	TGTGCCAGCAGCCTCCGACTAGCGAGGGAGACCCAGTACTTC	CASSLRLARETQYF
TRBD1	TRBV5-6	TRBJ1-3	.	TGTGCCAGCAGCGCCCCGGGACAGGGCTCTGGAAACACCATATATTTT	CASSAPGQGSGNTIYF
.	TRBV7-2	TRBJ2-1	few	TGTGCCAGCAGCGAAGGGACTGATCGGGGATACAATGAGCAGTTCTTC	CASSEGTDRGYNEQFF
.	TRBV29-1	TRBJ2-1	.	TGCAGCGTTTACTTTCGTAATGAGCAGTTCTTC	CSVYFRNEQFF
.	TRBV4-1	TRBJ1-6	.	TGCGCCAGCAGCCAAGAAGGCGGCTCACCCCTCCACTTT	CASSQEGGSPLHF
TRBD2	TRBV19	TRBJ2-5	.	TGTGCCAGTAGTATCCGGGAGGGAGAGACCCAGTACTTC	CASSIREGETQYF
.	TRBV7-2	TRBJ1-5	.	TGTGCCAGCAGCTTATGGGGGGGCGGGCGACAGCCCCAGCATTTT	CASSLWGGGRQPQHF
.	TRBV30	TRBJ1-2	once	TGTGCCTGGAGTACACAGACGCTTTATGGCTACACCTTC	CAWSTQTLYGYTF
TRBD1	TRBV19	TRBJ2-2	few	TGTGCCAGTAGTAGACAGGGAGACACCGGGGAGCTGTTTTTT	CASSRQGDTGELFF
TRBD1	TRBV5-1	TRBJ1-2	.	TGCGCCAGCAGCTTAGGGCTACCGGGACAGATTTATGGCTACACCTTC	CASSLGLPGQIYGYTF
.	TRBV2	TRBJ2-5	once	TGTGCCAGCAGTCCAGGGGGGCGTAGTGAGACCCAGTACTTC	CASSPGGRSETQYF
.	TRBV18	TRBJ1-2	.	TGTGCCAGCTCACCCCCCGGACAGCCCCCTCTGGGAGGCTACACCTTC	CASSPPGQPPLGGYTF
TRBD1	TRBV4-1	TRBJ1-2	.	TGCGCCAGCAGCCAGTCAGGGGGCGGCTATGGCTACACCTTC	CASSQSGGGYGYTF
.	TRBV30	TRBJ2-5	.	TGTGCCTGGAGAGGTCCCAGGCAAGAGACCCAGTACTTC	CAWRGPRQETQYF
.	TRBV7-3	TRBJ2-1	.	TGTGCCAGCAGCCCCCGCACGGGAACCCCAAATGAGCAGTTCTTC	CASSPRTGTPNEQFF
TRBD2	TRBV27	TRBJ2-3	.	TGTGCCAGCAGCACGGGCGGACTAGCGAAAGATACGCAGTATTTT	CASSTGGLAKDTQYF